This is a list of T cell receptor beta chains from one sample in a study of response to subunit inactivated influenza vaccine. TCRdb passed the RT-PCR reads through MiXCR, listing each CDR3 protein once. The sample lists roughly 620,000 distinct CDR3 sequences, 11% occurring once. A further study also used this sample, focusing on T cells expressing NK-cell markers.

This material consisted of PBMCs from blood, taken on the day of vaccination. The receptors were gathered from a man aged 50 to 59 who received an inactivated influenza vaccine. Both conserved end residues are part of each CDR3. The D gene is left open where the match is weak. For some rows the clone size is stated as once, few or many, or as a class when expanded; others skip it.

J gene: TRBJ1-2; D gene: .; clone size: few; V gene: TRBV9; CDR3 protein: CASSVGGSLNYGYTF; CDR3 DNA: TGTGCCAGCAGCGTAGGGGGTTCCCTTAACTATGGCTACACCTTC
J gene: TRBJ1-2; D gene: .; clone size: .; V gene: TRBV28; CDR3 protein: CASSFGGAGGYTF; CDR3 DNA: TGTGCCAGCAGTTTTGGGGGCGCTGGGGGCTACACCTTC
J gene: TRBJ2-5; D gene: .; clone size: .; V gene: TRBV7-2; CDR3 protein: CASSLSGHQETQYF; CDR3 DNA: TGTGCCAGCAGCTTAAGCGGGCATCAAGAGACCCAGTACTTC
J gene: TRBJ2-2; D gene: .; clone size: .; V gene: TRBV7-9; CDR3 protein: CASTVGGSTGELFF; CDR3 DNA: TGTGCCAGCACCGTAGGCGGTTCCACCGGGGAGCTGTTTTTT
J gene: TRBJ2-1; D gene: TRBD2; clone size: many; V gene: TRBV6-1; CDR3 protein: CASSKTSGGYNEQFF; CDR3 DNA: TGTGCCAGCAGTAAAACTAGCGGGGGGTACAATGAGCAGTTCTTC
J gene: TRBJ1-1; D gene: .; clone size: many; V gene: TRBV27; CDR3 protein: CASSTTGSDTEAFF; CDR3 DNA: TGTGCCAGCAGTACCACGGGGTCCGACACTGAAGCTTTCTTT
J gene: TRBJ1-1; D gene: .; clone size: .; V gene: TRBV5-1; CDR3 protein: CASSSKGTRDTEAFF; CDR3 DNA: TGCGCCAGCAGCTCGAAGGGGACCCGGGACACTGAAGCTTTCTTT
J gene: TRBJ1-2; D gene: .; clone size: few; V gene: TRBV4-3; CDR3 protein: CASSQDAGYYGYTF; CDR3 DNA: TGCGCCAGCAGCCAAGATGCGGGGTACTATGGCTACACCTTC
J gene: TRBJ1-5; D gene: .; clone size: many; V gene: TRBV24-1; CDR3 protein: CATSETTKQPQHF; CDR3 DNA: TGTGCCACCAGTGAAACTACAAAGCAGCCCCAGCATTTT
J gene: TRBJ2-3; D gene: TRBD1; clone size: few; V gene: TRBV5-1; CDR3 protein: CASSPGAGTGGLGTDTQYF; CDR3 DNA: TGCGCCAGCAGCCCCGGGGCCGGGACAGGGGGTCTAGGCACAGATACGCAGTATTTT
J gene: TRBJ2-1; D gene: TRBD1; clone size: many; V gene: TRBV20-1; CDR3 protein: CSARTGGPYNEQFF; CDR3 DNA: TGCAGTGCTAGAACAGGGGGCCCTTACAATGAGCAGTTCTTC
J gene: TRBJ1-4; D gene: .; clone size: many; V gene: TRBV12-3/TRBV12-4; CDR3 protein: CASSPRGVWSEKLFF; CDR3 DNA: TGTGCCAGCAGTCCCCGGGGGGTCTGGAGTGAAAAACTGTTTTTT
J gene: TRBJ1-2; D gene: .; clone size: few; V gene: TRBV12-3/TRBV12-4; CDR3 protein: CASSFLGFYGYTF; CDR3 DNA: TGTGCCAGCAGTTTCCTCGGCTTTTATGGCTACACCTTC
J gene: TRBJ2-3; D gene: TRBD2; clone size: .; V gene: TRBV20-1; CDR3 protein: CSARDIAGAADTQYF; CDR3 DNA: TGCAGTGCTAGAGATATAGCGGGGGCAGCAGATACGCAGTATTTT
J gene: TRBJ1-6; D gene: .; clone size: .; V gene: TRBV7-6; CDR3 protein: CASSLVEDSYNSPLHF; CDR3 DNA: TGTGCCAGCAGCTTAGTGGAGGACTCCTATAATTCACCCCTCCACTTT
J gene: TRBJ1-1; D gene: .; clone size: .; V gene: TRBV12-3/TRBV12-4; CDR3 protein: CASSPINRNTEAFF; CDR3 DNA: TGTGCCAGCAGTCCCATTAACAGGAACACTGAAGCTTTCTTT
J gene: TRBJ2-1; D gene: TRBD2; clone size: .; V gene: TRBV9; CDR3 protein: CASSGGLGAYNEQFF; CDR3 DNA: TGTGCCAGCAGCGGGGGACTAGGGGCATACAATGAGCAGTTCTTC
J gene: TRBJ2-5; D gene: TRBD1; clone size: few; V gene: TRBV10-3; CDR3 protein: CAISESGTEYQETQYF; CDR3 DNA: TGTGCCATCAGTGAGTCGGGGACAGAGTACCAAGAGACCCAGTACTTC
J gene: TRBJ1-4; D gene: .; clone size: .; V gene: TRBV11-2; CDR3 protein: CASSFFFRDKKATNEKLFF; CDR3 DNA: TGTGCCAGCAGCTTTTTTTTTAGGGACAAAAAAGCAACTAATGAAAAACTGTTTTTT
J gene: TRBJ2-7; D gene: TRBD2; clone size: .; V gene: TRBV2; CDR3 protein: CASSATSVSYEQYF; CDR3 DNA: TGTGCCAGCAGTGCTACTAGCGTGTCCTACGAGCAGTACTTC
J gene: TRBJ2-3; D gene: TRBD1; clone size: many; V gene: TRBV19; CDR3 protein: CASSIGQATDTQYF; CDR3 DNA: TGTGCCAGTAGTATCGGACAGGCGACAGATACGCAGTATTTT
J gene: TRBJ2-5; D gene: .; clone size: many; V gene: TRBV28; CDR3 protein: CASSYALETQYF; CDR3 DNA: TGTGCCAGCAGTTATGCCTTGGAGACCCAGTACTTC
J gene: TRBJ2-4; D gene: TRBD1; clone size: many; V gene: TRBV13; CDR3 protein: CASSFGQAGRNIQYF; CDR3 DNA: TGTGCCAGCAGCTTTGGACAGGCAGGGAGAAACATTCAGTACTTC
J gene: TRBJ2-1; D gene: .; clone size: few; V gene: TRBV14; CDR3 protein: CASSPSWSLRGQFF; CDR3 DNA: TGTGCCAGCAGCCCCTCGTGGTCACTGAGGGGGCAGTTCTTC
J gene: TRBJ2-1; D gene: .; clone size: many; V gene: TRBV2; CDR3 protein: CASSEPSSAYNEQFF; CDR3 DNA: TGTGCCAGCAGTGAACCGTCTAGCGCCTACAATGAGCAGTTCTTC
J gene: TRBJ1-5; D gene: .; clone size: few; V gene: TRBV27; CDR3 protein: CASSFRVNQPQHF; CDR3 DNA: TGTGCCAGCAGTTTCAGGGTTAATCAGCCCCAGCATTTT
J gene: TRBJ2-7; D gene: .; clone size: .; V gene: TRBV28; CDR3 protein: CASSTVGGPSYEQYF; CDR3 DNA: TGTGCCAGCAGCACCGTGGGGGGCCCCTCCTACGAGCAGTACTTC
J gene: TRBJ2-2; D gene: .; clone size: few; V gene: TRBV5-1; CDR3 protein: CASSRLSVAGELFF; CDR3 DNA: TGCGCCAGCAGTCGGCTGTCAGTTGCGGGGGAGCTGTTTTTT
J gene: TRBJ2-1; D gene: .; clone size: few; V gene: TRBV2; CDR3 protein: CASSLQGRRRWNEQFF; CDR3 DNA: TGTGCCAGCAGCCTCCAGGGACGGAGAAGGTGGAATGAGCAGTTCTTC